This TCR beta chain stems from a study of tumor-infiltrating lymphocytes in primary liver carcinoma. Study-level background: Tumors were staged T1-T3 N0M0 and measured about 4 to 11 cm across.

This clonotype was recorded once. Its matching antigen is unknown. The junction departs from germline at one end; a sequencing error may be responsible. The study, taken as a whole, reports: Relative to blood, tumors carried a significantly larger fraction of the repertoire in their top 250 clones (p = 0.039).

The source material, about 18-33 mg of unsorted bulk tissue, was used to co-extract RNA and DNA. The researchers produced TCR beta cDNA from about 510 ng total RNA with a constant-region primer. Three nested multiplex PCR rounds, a slightly modified ARM-PCR, produced the libraries for TCR beta. TCRdb reprocessed the multiplex PCR reads with MiXCR, giving one entry per CDR3 protein. Altogether around 50,000 distinct CDR3 sequences are present, 60% to 75% being singletons, with the ten largest covering about 30%. Sequences were obtained from liver tumor tissue from sampling region 3. The sample's subset: tumor region T3, left-lateral pole. This TCR came from a man in his forties or fifties with primary liver carcinoma and hepatitis B virus infection.

The CDR3 bases are TGTGCCAGAAGATCTCGGGACTCGGCCCACCAAGAGACACAGTACTTC. This codes for CARRSRDSAHQETQYF. The chain employs TRBV11-2 and TRBJ2-5; D is possibly TRBD2 (6 bases). Germline CDR1 and CDR2: SGHAT and FQNNGV. The CDR3 covers 16 residues. The whole variable domain, filled in from reference TRBV11-2 and TRBJ2-5, reads EAGVAQSPRYKIIEKRQSVAFWCNPISGHATLYWYQQILGQGPKLLIQFQNNGVVDDSQLPKDRFSAERLKGVDSTLKIQPAKLEDSAVYLCARRSRDSAHQETQYFGPGTRLLVL.